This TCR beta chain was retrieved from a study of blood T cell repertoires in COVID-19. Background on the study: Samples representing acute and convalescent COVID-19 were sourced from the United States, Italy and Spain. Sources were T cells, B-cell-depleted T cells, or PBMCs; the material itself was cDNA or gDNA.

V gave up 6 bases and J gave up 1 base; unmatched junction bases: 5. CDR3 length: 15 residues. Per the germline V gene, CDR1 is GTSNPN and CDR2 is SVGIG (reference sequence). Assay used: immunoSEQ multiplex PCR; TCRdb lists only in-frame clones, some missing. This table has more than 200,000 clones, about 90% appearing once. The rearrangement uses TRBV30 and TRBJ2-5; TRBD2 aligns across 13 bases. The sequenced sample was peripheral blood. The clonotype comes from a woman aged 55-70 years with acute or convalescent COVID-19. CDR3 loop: CACALAGGLQETQYF. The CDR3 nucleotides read TGTGCCTGCGCACTAGCGGGAGGGCTCCAAGAGACCCAGTACTTC.